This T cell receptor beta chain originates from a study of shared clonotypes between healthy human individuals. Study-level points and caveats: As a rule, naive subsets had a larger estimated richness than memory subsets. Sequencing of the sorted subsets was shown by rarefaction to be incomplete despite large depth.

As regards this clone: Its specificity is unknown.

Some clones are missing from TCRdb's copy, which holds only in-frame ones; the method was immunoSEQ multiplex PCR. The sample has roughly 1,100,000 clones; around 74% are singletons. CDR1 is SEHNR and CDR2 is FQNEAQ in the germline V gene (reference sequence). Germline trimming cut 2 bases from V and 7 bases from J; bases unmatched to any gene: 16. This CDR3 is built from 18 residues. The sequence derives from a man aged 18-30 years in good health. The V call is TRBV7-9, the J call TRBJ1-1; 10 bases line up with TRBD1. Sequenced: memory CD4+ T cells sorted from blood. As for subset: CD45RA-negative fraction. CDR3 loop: CASSLISGQGLGEIEAFF. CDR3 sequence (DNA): TGTGCCAGCAGCTTAATCTCGGGACAGGGGCTAGGAGAGATTGAAGCTTTCTTT.